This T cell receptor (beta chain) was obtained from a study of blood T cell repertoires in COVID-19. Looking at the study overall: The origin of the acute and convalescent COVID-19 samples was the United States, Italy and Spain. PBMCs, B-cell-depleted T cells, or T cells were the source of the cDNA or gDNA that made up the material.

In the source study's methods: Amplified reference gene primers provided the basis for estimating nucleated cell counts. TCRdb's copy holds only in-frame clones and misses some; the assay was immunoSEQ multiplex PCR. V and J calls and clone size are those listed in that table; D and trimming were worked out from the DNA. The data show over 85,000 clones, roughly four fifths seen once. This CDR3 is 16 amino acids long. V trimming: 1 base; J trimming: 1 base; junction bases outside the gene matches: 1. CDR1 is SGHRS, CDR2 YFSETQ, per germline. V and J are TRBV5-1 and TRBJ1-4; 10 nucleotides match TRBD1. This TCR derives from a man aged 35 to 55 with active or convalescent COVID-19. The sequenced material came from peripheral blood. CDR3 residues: CASSLRDRGTNEKLFF. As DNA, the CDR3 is TGCGCCAGCAGCTTGCGGGACAGGGGAACTAATGAAAAACTGTTTTTT.